The entry that follows covers one T cell receptor (beta chain) sequence. This clone was observed a handful of times. The target of this receptor is not known. The record has no base qualities; no much larger clone is one base away. The data were taken from a study of cytomegalovirus exposure and HLA in healthy donors (dated by TCRdb to 2015 to 2018). Looking at the study overall: According to an earlier analysis of 550 to 700 of the donors, about 179 million T cells yielded 95 million to 140 million unique TCR beta sequences and 276 Gb of sequence data. An early release covering about 600 HLA-typed donors comprised around 300 gigabases of sequencing data and tens of millions of unique TCR sequences. The genetic ancestry cluster associated with self-reported Caucasian donors included roughly four fifths of the roughly 400 genotyped donors. The study was designed to test whether signatures of past pathogen exposure could be identified by cataloging public T cell receptors. The T cell repertoires of 550 to 850 subjects were profiled by immunosequencing and related to cytomegalovirus serostatus. Along with the 666-subject first cohort, a separate validation cohort of approximately 110 different subjects was used. To predict cytomegalovirus infection status, the study brought together high-throughput TCR immunosequencing, statistical association of individual TCRs with disease status, and machine learning. To study patterns of TCR occurrence, a later analysis re-analyzed previously published TCR beta repertoires from 600 to 750 donors and added high-resolution HLA genotyping. In the later analysis, no new phenotypic data were used to find candidate immune exposures; instead, reliance was placed on TCR beta sequences and their occurrence across donors. To decide whether each TCR beta V gene segment behaved as functional or pseudogenic, an earlier analysis of fewer than 750 of the donors relied on high-throughput TCR beta sequencing. Donor age, sex, ethnicity and CMV serostatus were compiled together with the repertoire data. Genome-wide SNP genotypes for about 65% of the roughly 670 donors were used in a later genetic analysis, which treated that subset as a discovery cohort. All discovery cohort repertoires had been generated using a single sequencing platform. Both class I and class II loci were covered by HLA typing, at four-digit resolution. The number of donors typed differed by locus, with roughly 620-630 for A, B, C, DRB1 and DQB1, 522 for DQA1, 600 to 610 for DPA1, and some 450 for DPB1. Four to six DR-DQ haplotypes were handled as single units for association and clustering, since linkage in the cohort was strong. Across around 400 genotyped donors of the cohort, an average of approximately 200,000 unique TCR beta nucleotide sequences per donor were sequenced, and around 20% of those sequences were non-productive.

CDR1 is given as MGHRA and CDR2 as YSYEKL, both from the germline V gene. At the junction V is shortened by 1 base and J by 3 bases, with 7 bases in between. The CDR3 measures 15 amino acids from cysteine to phenylalanine. This entry keeps only the CDR3 DNA: 45 bases, framed from base 1. What the work shows at the level of the full study, not this receptor alone: In an earlier analysis of 587 of the donors, most TCR beta V segments appeared in productive rearrangements about 87% or about 30% of the time, broadly matching IMGT annotations. Because counts were too low, seventeen rarely observed V segments, including chromosome 9 orphons, were excluded from the earlier analysis of a few hundred of the donors. A later genetic analysis associated a missense DCLRE1C variant with V-gene and J-gene trimming of TCR beta chains, and an independent cohort replicated the association. The 87-base-pair reads could not distinguish some IMGT-functional V segments, including TRBV6-2 and TRBV6-3, so those segments were excluded. According to a later genetic analysis, donors in an Asian-associated ancestry cluster had fewer N-insertions in productive TCRs than the roughly 700-donor mean. Several of the top co-occurrence clusters appeared to be linked to parvovirus B19, influenza, CMV and Epstein-Barr virus, according to a later analysis. A later analysis found that most CMV-associated TCR beta chains appeared HLA-restricted, with HLA associations seemingly driven largely by CMV exposure. A cluster of highly shared sequence variants was judged likely to be a technical artifact of the sequencing pipeline. In vitro tests confirmed that a few of the cytomegalovirus-associated TCR beta chains recognize cytomegalovirus antigens. At a false discovery rate of 0.05, a later analysis linked 15,000 to 20,000 TCR beta sequences to specific HLA alleles. In the study, about 150 TCR beta chains were listed as associated with cytomegalovirus. Cytomegalovirus status was reported to be diagnosed by the classifier with high specificity and sensitivity in both the original and validation cohorts. Only TCR beta chains were sequenced in this cohort, and the absence of alpha or paired-chain data limited detectable features. A further reported finding was that TCR beta sequences accurately predicted the HLA-A and HLA-B alleles for most subjects in the first cohort. Correlated functional status among segregating V segments might be attributable to linkage disequilibrium, but an unknown experimental factor could not be ruled out. Because some donors lacked HLA typing at each locus, the association tests relied only on the typed subset. A later analysis found that HLA-associated TCR beta chains were more clonally expanded and had lower generation probabilities than equally common non-associated chains. CMV serostatus was the only immune exposure information available for the cohort. According to the authors, the approach could potentially be generalized to other disease states and immunological phenotypes. Most TCR sequences were observed very rarely across donors, whereas some public TCRs were present in many individuals. A later analysis found that TCR association rates varied across HLA loci, with DRB1 alleles showing the most associated TCRs and HLA-C alleles the fewest. Strong co-occurrence of HLA alleles, especially DR and DQ, made assigning TCR associations to individual alleles difficult. Presence/absence analyses assumed roughly uniform sequencing depth across donors, an assumption that may not hold.

The method was the immunoSEQ multiplex PCR assay. For the multiplex PCR, a mixture combining 60 forward primers for TCR Vbeta segments and 13 reverse primers for TCR Jbeta segments was used. The CDR3 region of rearranged TCR beta genes was amplified from genomic DNA with a multiplex PCR assay. Amplified TCR beta libraries were sequenced as 87-base-pair reads on the Illumina HiSeq System. From the authors' description of their analysis: In a later analysis, some 80 million unique TCR beta chains were counted across the 666 repertoires, and approximately 11 million of these chains were shared by at least two donors. A nearest-neighbor algorithm error-corrected the raw reads and collapsed the reads into unique sequences, merging closely related sequences to remove PCR and sequencing errors. CDR3 sequences were aligned to IMGT reference sequences to assign V, D and J gene segments. For a sequence to be retained, at least a six-nucleotide match to both a V gene segment and a J gene segment was required. A rearrangement counted as productive if the CDR3 had no stop codons and remained in frame with V and J, and every other rearrangement counted as non-productive. Following IMGT convention, CDR3 was defined as the stretch from the second conserved V-encoded cysteine up to the conserved J-encoded phenylalanine. The earlier analysis of some 600 of the donors excluded sequences that lacked an unambiguous match to a single V gene segment. An earlier analysis of a few hundred of the donors called V segments functional above 56.7% productive rearrangements and segregating when the between-donor standard deviation exceeded 5%. A statistical classification framework was developed to diagnose cytomegalovirus status using the catalog of TCR beta chain sequences. A later analysis assigned V and J genes by comparing TCR nucleotide sequences with IMGT/GENE-DB human TR gene sequences. A later analysis assigned CDR3 sequences and most-parsimonious VDJ recombination scenarios with the TCRdist pipeline. A later analysis defined each TCR beta chain by its CDR3 amino acid sequence plus V-gene family, and excluded reads lacking a unique V-gene family. As a way to deal with suspected cross-contamination and a sequencing artifact, a later analysis dropped 640 or so nucleotide sequences that were highly shared and had low generation probability. In a later analysis, a clonal expansion index for each public chain was calculated from normalized within-repertoire ranks of inferred template counts. In a later analysis, generation probabilities were computed with a VDJ recombination model fitted to out-of-frame rearrangements, and the resulting probabilities were checked against IGoR. In a later analysis, TCR-TCR, TCR-HLA and TCR-CMV co-occurrence was scored with hypergeometric tests, and a repertoire-size bias correction was applied to TCR pairs. In a later analysis, false discovery rates were estimated by permuting HLA or CMV assignments 20 times. In a later analysis, co-occurring TCRs were grouped using DBSCAN, with TCRdist sequence similarity added in when clustering inside HLA-allele-positive subsets. For co-occurrence clustering, repertoires with fewer than 30,000 or more than 120,000 public chains were excluded, along with 5 or 6 repertoires with anomalous nucleotide sharing. TCRdb obtained this table from immuneACCESS and retained in-frame rearrangements with V and J assigned. These tables miss some clones; where compared with another copy, unresolved V genes account for less than half of the shortfall, and the remainder is unexplained. V, J and clone size are those of that table, while D and trimming were read from the DNA. For this sample the table gives approximately 83,000 clones, of which approximately 80% were detected only once. 2% to 2.5% of the sample is in the top ten clones.

The cohort consisted of 670 or so healthy bone marrow donors. At the time of sampling, all cohort members were nominally healthy, though unrecorded immune exposures were likely present. The donor was CMV seronegative and belonged to the group of around 400 seronegative cohort members. Every donor gave a peripheral blood sample, and the peripheral blood mononuclear cells from that sample were used for TCR beta sequencing. The Qiagen DNeasy Blood Extraction Kit was used to extract genomic DNA from the blood cell samples. The chain is made from TRBV4-1 and TRBJ2-6; the D gene assignment is ambiguous. The clonotype was recovered from a man aged 18 to 29 in good health and CMV-seronegative. Material: PBMCs. The DNA reads TGCGCCAGCAGCCAAGTACCGGGTGGGGCCAACGTCCTGACTTTC. This gives the protein CASSQVPGGANVLTF.